One T cell receptor beta chain is described in this entry. Its antigen is unidentified. Time point denoted: week 5, during vaccination. Each dose of the vaccine consisted of 300 ug of mutant IDH1 20-mer peptide, with topical imiquimod. Each tumor in the donors was a new WHO grade 3 or 4 astrocytoma, IDH1-mutant and ATRX-lost. This record belongs to a study of a mutant IDH1 vaccine in newly diagnosed glioma. Study summary: Patients underwent eight vaccinations, which took place in weeks 1, 3, 5, 7, 11, 15, 19 and 23. Earlier therapy was either radiotherapy, temozolomide, or both, and most got both. General study points: Pseudoprogression appears to have had no connection to changes in top peripheral T cell clonotypes.

Only in-frame clones appear in the TCRdb table, and some are missing; sequencing was by immunoSEQ multiplex PCR. The table lists about 28,000 clones, about nine tenths of them singletons, with approximately 3.4% in the top ten. The input for sequencing was peripheral blood mononuclear cells (PBMCs), taken from a glioma patient whose treatment included an IDH1 peptide vaccine. The sequence derives from a woman between 40 and 55 years old with glioma. Some clones in this sample may be carry-over from other donors' samples.

The CDR3 DNA sequence: TGTGCCAGCAGCTTAGACAGGGCTTCCCCTAATGAAAAACTGTTTTTT. Its protein product is CASSLDRASPNEKLFF. The chain joins TRBV7-2 to TRBJ1-4; D might be TRBD1 (6 bases). Trimming took 1 base from V and 3 from J, leaving 12 bases between them. CDR3 length: 16 amino acids. Germline V gives CDR1 SGHTA, CDR2 FQGNSA.